This T cell receptor (beta chain) originates from a study of T cell changes during pregnancy in multiple sclerosis. CDR1 is MGHRA, CDR2 YSYEKL, per germline. CDR3 size: 18 residues. With regard to this clone: A read error may produce the germline difference seen at one junction end. The identical CDR3 is also encoded by other nucleotide sequences in the sample.

Produced via immunoSEQ multiplex PCR; TCRdb's table is partial and in-frame only. Of 40,000 to 45,000 clones detected, about 93% appear once; the ten largest clones hold 0.7%. This receptor was identified in a female donor with multiple sclerosis, enrolled in a pregnancy study. The chain carries TRBV4-1 and TRBJ1-3, with a tentative D call TRBD1 (6 bases). The sequencing here drew on CD4+ T cells from peripheral blood mononuclear cells, taken before pregnancy. CDR3 amino acids: CASSQDSRQDLSGNTIYF. DNA for the CDR3: TGCGCCAGCAGTCAAGATTCAAGACAGGACCTCTCTGGAAACACCATATATTTT.